Listed below are T cell receptor beta chains from one sample, sequenced in a study of preoperative IRX-2 immunotherapy in early breast cancer. Sequencing used immunoSEQ multiplex PCR; TCRdb keeps in-frame clones, though not all of them. This table has around 57,000 clones, roughly 94% appearing once. This sample was taken from a patient treated with IRX-2 immunotherapy. The receptors were sampled from a human donor with breast cancer. Both conserved end residues are part of each CDR3. D genes are given only for firm matches.

d_call,v_call,j_call,cdr3_length,cdr3_aa,cdr3_nt
TRBD1,TRBV7-2,TRBJ2-2,15,CASRAPGQYTGELFF,TGTGCCAGCAGAGCCCCGGGACAGTACACCGGGGAGCTGTTTTTT
TRBD2,TRBV27,TRBJ2-5,18,CASSHARVAGGYQETQYF,TGTGCCAGCAGTCACGCTCGGGTAGCGGGGGGGTACCAAGAGACCCAGTACTTC
TRBD1,TRBV6-5,TRBJ2-5,13,CASSRRQGGTQYF,TGTGCCAGCAGCCGAAGACAGGGTGGGACCCAGTACTTC
-,TRBV6-1,TRBJ1-3,15,CASWSSRLSGNTIYF,TGTGCCAGCTGGTCGTCAAGGCTCTCTGGAAACACCATATATTTT
-,TRBV20-1,TRBJ2-1,11,CSASSSNEQFF,TGCAGTGCCTCTAGCTCAAATGAGCAGTTCTTC
-,TRBV30,TRBJ1-5,14,CAWSLGVSNQPQHF,TGTGCCTGGAGTTTGGGGGTTAGCAATCAGCCCCAGCATTTT
-,TRBV5-5,TRBJ2-3,15,CASSPGDTYTDTQYF,TGTGCCAGCAGCCCGGGGGACACCTACACAGATACGCAGTATTTT
-,TRBV28,TRBJ2-7,15,CASSSGTRLMNEQYF,TGTGCCAGCAGTTCCGGGACACGGCTTATGAACGAGCAGTACTTC
-,TRBV5-1,TRBJ2-7,14,CASSKGPINGEQYF,TGCGCCAGCAGCAAAGGGCCCATCAATGGGGAGCAGTACTTC
-,TRBV5-1,TRBJ2-3,13,CASSPDSTDTQYF,TGCGCCAGCAGCCCGGACAGCACAGATACGCAGTATTTT
TRBD2,TRBV7-3,TRBJ2-3,15,CASSLRRGGSDTQYF,TGTGCCAGCAGCTTAAGGCGGGGGGGCTCGGATACGCAGTATTTT
-,TRBV13,TRBJ2-3,12,CASSSATDTQYF,TGTGCCAGCAGCTCCGCCACAGATACGCAGTATTTT
-,TRBV9,TRBJ2-5,17,CASSVREVLRGGETQYF,TGTGCCAGCAGCGTAAGGGAGGTATTGCGGGGCGGGGAGACCCAGTACTTC
-,TRBV5-1,TRBJ1-3,13,CASTKDTGNTIYF,TGCGCCAGCACCAAGGACACTGGAAACACCATATATTTT
-,TRBV27,TRBJ2-7,13,CASSQQVSYEQYF,TGTGCCAGCAGCCAACAGGTTTCCTACGAGCAGTACTTC
-,TRBV7-9,TRBJ2-5,16,CASSRGRSSGQETQYF,TGTGCCAGCAGCCGCGGACGATCCTCGGGGCAAGAGACCCAGTACTTC
-,TRBV5-1,TRBJ2-1,12,CASSLGVNEQFF,TGCGCCAGCAGCTTGGGGGTCAATGAGCAGTTCTTC
-,TRBV7-9,TRBJ1-4,13,CASSLDIIEKLFF,TGTGCCAGCAGCTTGGACATTATCGAAAAACTGTTTTTT